This TCR beta chain was sequenced in a study of radiation and T cells in renal cell carcinoma. Findings of the study overall: No pretreatment tumor biopsies were available for baseline clonotypes.

Time point defined: blood 4 weeks post-SBRT, at nephrectomy. This sample's treatment: 15 Gy SBRT to primary tumor, nephrectomy 4 weeks later. Nephrectomy followed 15 Gy stereotactic body radiation by 4 weeks. Radiation-treated patients gave blood at baseline, week 2 and week 4. This clone was seen only a few times. What it binds is not known. Repertoires were generated with immunoSEQ multiplex PCR, while TCRdb's copy carries only in-frame clones and drops some. The sample consists of around 100,000 clones, 65% to 90% of them appearing once. The material was blood, obtained from a patient whose treatment included radiotherapy and nephrectomy. This receptor was obtained from a man in his 60s with renal cell carcinoma.

The CDR3 DNA sequence: TGTGCCTGGAGTGTAAAGCGAGGGGACACTGAAGCTTTCTTT. Translated, it gives CAWSVKRGDTEAFF. J is TRBJ1-1 and V is TRBV30, with a weak D call TRBD1 (5 bases). Germline V gene lookup returns CDR1 GTSNPN and CDR2 SVGIG (reference sequence). The CDR3 length is 14 residues. Trimming took 0 bases from V and 3 from J, leaving 11 bases between them.